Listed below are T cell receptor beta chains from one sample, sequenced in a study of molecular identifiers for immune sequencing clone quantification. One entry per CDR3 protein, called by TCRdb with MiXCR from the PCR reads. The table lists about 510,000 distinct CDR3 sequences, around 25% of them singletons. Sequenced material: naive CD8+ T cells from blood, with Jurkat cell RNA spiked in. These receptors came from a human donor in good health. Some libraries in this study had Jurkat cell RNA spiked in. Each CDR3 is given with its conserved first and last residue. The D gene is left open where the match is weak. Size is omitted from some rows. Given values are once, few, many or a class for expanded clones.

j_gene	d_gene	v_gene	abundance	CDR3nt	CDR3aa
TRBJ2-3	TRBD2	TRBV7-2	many	TGTGCCAGCAGCTCTAGGCCTAGCGGGGGTGGCTCAGATACGCAGTATTTT	CASSSRPSGGGSDTQYF
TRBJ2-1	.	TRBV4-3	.	TGCGCCAGCAGCCAAGACGGGCTAGCTTACAATGAGCAGTTCTTC	CASSQDGLAYNEQFF
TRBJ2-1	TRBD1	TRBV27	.	TGTGCCAGCAGTTATCTACAGGGGGCCTACAATGAGCAGTTCTTC	CASSYLQGAYNEQFF
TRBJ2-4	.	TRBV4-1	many	TGCGCCAGCAGCCAAGATCGCAGGGACAAGTACTTC	CASSQDRRDKYF
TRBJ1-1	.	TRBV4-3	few	TGCGCCAGCAGCCAAGATCTTTACAGCATGGACACTGAAGCTTTCTTT	CASSQDLYSMDTEAFF
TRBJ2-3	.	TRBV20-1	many	TGCAGTGCTAGACTTAGCGGAACTACGCTCTACACAGATACGCAGTATTTT	CSARLSGTTLYTDTQYF
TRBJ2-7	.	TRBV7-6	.	TGTGCCAGCAGCTTATTAGGTCAGGGAACCCACGAGCAGTACTTC	CASSLLGQGTHEQYF
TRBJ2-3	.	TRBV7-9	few	TGTGCCAGCAGCTTAGCGGGGTTGTCAGATACGCAGTATTTT	CASSLAGLSDTQYF
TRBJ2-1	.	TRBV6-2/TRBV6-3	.	TGTGCCAGCAGTTTGTGGACGGACTACAATGAGCAGTTCTTC	CASSLWTDYNEQFF
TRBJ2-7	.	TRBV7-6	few	TGTGCCAGCAGCTTAGCAATGGGTCAGGGTTACGAGCAGTACTTC	CASSLAMGQGYEQYF
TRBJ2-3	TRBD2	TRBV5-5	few	TGTGCCAGCAGCTTGGACCTAGCGGCGTTGGGCCCCACAGATACGCAGTATTTT	CASSLDLAALGPTDTQYF
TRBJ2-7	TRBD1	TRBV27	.	TGTGCCAGCAGCAAAACAGGGGCCTACGAGCAGTACTTC	CASSKTGAYEQYF
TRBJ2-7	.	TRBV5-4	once	TGTGCCAGCAGCCGAGGGGATAGCTCCTACGAGCGGTACTTC	CASSRGDSSYERYF
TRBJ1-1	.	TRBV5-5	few	TGTGCCAGCAGCTTGGTAGCAGACCAAAACACTGAAGCTTTCTTT	CASSLVADQNTEAFF
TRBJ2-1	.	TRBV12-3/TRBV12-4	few	TGTGCCAGCAGTTCGGTGGGCCGTTACAATGAGCAGTTCTTC	CASSSVGRYNEQFF
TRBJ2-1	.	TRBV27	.	TGTGCCAGCAGTTTCATTAACAATGAGCAGTTCTTC	CASSFINNEQFF
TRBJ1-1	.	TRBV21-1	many	TGTGCCAGCAGCAAAGCACCGGGACACCTGAACACTGAAGCTTTCTTT	CASSKAPGHLNTEAFF
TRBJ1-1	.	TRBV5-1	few	TGCGCCAGCAGCTTGGGGGATTTCACTGAAGCTTTCTTT	CASSLGDFTEAFF
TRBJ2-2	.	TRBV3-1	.	TGTGCCGGCAGCCCAGAACAAACAGGGTACACCGGGGAGCTGTTTTTT	CAGSPEQTGYTGELFF
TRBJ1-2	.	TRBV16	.	TGTGCCAGCAGCCAATCGGACACCTATGGCTACACCTTC	CASSQSDTYGYTF
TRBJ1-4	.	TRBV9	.	TGTACCAGCAGCGGGTCACAGGTTAATGAAAAACTGTTTTTT	CTSSGSQVNEKLFF
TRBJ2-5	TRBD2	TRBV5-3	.	TGTGCCAGCAGCCAAGTTCTAGCGGGAGAGACCCAGTACTTC	CASSQVLAGETQYF
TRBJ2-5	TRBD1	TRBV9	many	TGTGCCAGCAGCTTACTGGGACAGCAAGAGACCCAGTACTTC	CASSLLGQQETQYF
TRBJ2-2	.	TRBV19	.	TGTGCCAGTAGTATCCAAAGCGGGGAGCTGTTTTTT	CASSIQSGELFF
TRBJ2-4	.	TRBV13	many	TGTGCCAGCAGCCCTTATGGAGGGGCCCTACAAGACATTCAGTACTTC	CASSPYGGALQDIQYF